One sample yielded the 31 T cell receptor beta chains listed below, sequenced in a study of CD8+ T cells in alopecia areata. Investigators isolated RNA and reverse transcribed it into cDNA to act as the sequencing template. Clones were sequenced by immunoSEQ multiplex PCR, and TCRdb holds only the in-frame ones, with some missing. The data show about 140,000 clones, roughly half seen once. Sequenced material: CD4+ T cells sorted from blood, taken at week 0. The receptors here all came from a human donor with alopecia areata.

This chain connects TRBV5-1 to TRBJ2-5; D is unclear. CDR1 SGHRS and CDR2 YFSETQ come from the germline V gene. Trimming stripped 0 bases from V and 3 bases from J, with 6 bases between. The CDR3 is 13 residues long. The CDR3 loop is CASSLGQKETQYF. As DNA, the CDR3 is TGCGCCAGCAGCTTGGGGCAGAAAGAGACCCAGTACTTC.

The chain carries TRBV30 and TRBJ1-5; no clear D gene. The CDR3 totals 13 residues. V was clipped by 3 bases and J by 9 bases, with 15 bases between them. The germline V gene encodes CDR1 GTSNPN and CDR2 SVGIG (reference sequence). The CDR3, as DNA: TGTGCCTGGAGCTACACGTCCGGACGGCCCCAGCATTTT. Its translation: CAWSYTSGRPQHF.

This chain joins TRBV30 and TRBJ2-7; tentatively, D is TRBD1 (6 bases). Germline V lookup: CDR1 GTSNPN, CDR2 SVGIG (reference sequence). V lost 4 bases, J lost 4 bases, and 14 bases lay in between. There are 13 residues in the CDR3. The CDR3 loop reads CAWNRGQFYEQYF. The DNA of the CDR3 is TGTGCCTGGAACCGCGGACAGTTTTACGAGCAGTACTTC.

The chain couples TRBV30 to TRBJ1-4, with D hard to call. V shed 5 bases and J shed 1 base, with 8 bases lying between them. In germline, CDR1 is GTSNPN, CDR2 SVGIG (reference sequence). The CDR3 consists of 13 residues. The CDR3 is CAWGAETNEKLFF. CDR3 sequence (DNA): TGTGCCTGGGGAGCCGAAACTAATGAAAAACTGTTTTTT. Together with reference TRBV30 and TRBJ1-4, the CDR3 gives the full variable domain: SQTIHQWPATLVQPVGSPLSLECTVEGTSNPNLYWYRQAAGRGLQLLFYSVGIGQISSEVPQNLSASRPQDRQFILSSKKLLLSDSGFYLCAWGAETNEKLFFGSGTQLSVL.

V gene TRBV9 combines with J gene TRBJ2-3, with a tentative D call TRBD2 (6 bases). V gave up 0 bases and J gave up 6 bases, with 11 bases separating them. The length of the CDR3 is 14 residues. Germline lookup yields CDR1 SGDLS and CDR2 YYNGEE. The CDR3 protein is CASSVAPGADTQYF. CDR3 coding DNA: TGTGCCAGCAGCGTAGCTCCGGGAGCCGATACGCAGTATTTT. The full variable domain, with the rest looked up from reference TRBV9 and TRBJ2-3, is DSGVTQTPKHLITATGQRVTLRCSPRSGDLSVYWYQQSLDQGLQFLIQYYNGEERAKGNILERFSAQQFPDLHSELNLSSLELGDSALYFCASSVAPGADTQYFGPGTRLTVL.

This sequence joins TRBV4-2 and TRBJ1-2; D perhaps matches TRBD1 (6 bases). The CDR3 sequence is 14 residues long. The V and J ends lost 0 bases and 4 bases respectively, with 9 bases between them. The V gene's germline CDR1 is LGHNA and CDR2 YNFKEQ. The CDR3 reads CASSQEGGGYGYTF. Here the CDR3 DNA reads TGTGCCAGCAGCCAAGAAGGGGGTGGCTATGGCTACACCTTC.

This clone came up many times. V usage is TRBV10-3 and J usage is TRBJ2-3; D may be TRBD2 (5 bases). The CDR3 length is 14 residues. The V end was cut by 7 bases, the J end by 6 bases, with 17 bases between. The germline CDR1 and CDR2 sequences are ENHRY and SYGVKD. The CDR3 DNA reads TGTGCCATCACCAAGGACTTGGGTGGTGATACGCAGTATTTT. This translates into CAITKDLGGDTQYF.

CDR3 nucleotide sequence: TGCAGCGCCGGGACAGTTGGAAACACCATATATTTT. Amino acids: CSAGTVGNTIYF. The chain joins TRBV29-1 to TRBJ1-3; 7 bases are a match to TRBD1. CDR1 and CDR2 (germline): SQVTM, ANQGSEA. Trimming took 7 bases from V and 3 from J; bases not matched to a gene: 3. The CDR3 consists of 12 residues. Filled out from reference TRBV29-1 and TRBJ1-3, the complete variable domain reads SAVISQKPSRDICQRGTSLTIQCQVDSQVTMMFWYRQQPGQSLTLIATANQGSEATYESGFVIDKFPISRPNLTFSTLTVSNMSPEDSSIYLCSAGTVGNTIYFGEGSWLTVV.

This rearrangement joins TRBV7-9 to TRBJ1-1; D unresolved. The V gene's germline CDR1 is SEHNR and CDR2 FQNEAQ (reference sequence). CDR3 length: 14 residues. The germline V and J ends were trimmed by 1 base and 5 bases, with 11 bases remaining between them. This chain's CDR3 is CASSLGPEGTEAFF. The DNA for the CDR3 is TGTGCCAGCAGCTTAGGGCCGGAGGGTACTGAAGCTTTCTTT. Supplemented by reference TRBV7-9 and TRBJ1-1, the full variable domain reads DTGVSQNPRHKITKRGQNVTFRCDPISEHNRLYWYRQTLGQGPEFLTYFQNEAQLEKSRLLSDRFSAERPKGSFSTLEIQRTEQGDSAMYLCASSLGPEGTEAFFGQGTRLTVV.

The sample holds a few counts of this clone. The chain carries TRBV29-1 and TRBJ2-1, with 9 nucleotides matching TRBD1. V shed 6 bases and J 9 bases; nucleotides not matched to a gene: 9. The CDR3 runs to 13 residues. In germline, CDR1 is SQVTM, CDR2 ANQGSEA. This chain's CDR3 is CSVPGQGQGEQFF. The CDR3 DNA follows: TGCAGCGTCCCGGGACAGGGACAAGGTGAGCAGTTCTTC.

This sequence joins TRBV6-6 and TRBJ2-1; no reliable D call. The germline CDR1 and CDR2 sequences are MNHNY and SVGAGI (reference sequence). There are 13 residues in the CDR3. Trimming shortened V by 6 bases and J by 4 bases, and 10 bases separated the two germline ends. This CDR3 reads CASSRDIYNEQFF. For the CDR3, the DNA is TGTGCCAGCAGCCGCGACATTTACAATGAGCAGTTCTTC.

CDR3 sequence: CASSFLSQPQHF. The CDR3 coding sequence is TGTGCCAGCAGCTTCCTCAGTCAGCCCCAGCATTTT. J is TRBJ1-5 and V is TRBV5-8; the D is unclear. The germline V gene encodes CDR1 SGHTS and CDR2 YDEGEE. CDR3 length: 12 residues. Trimming removed 2 bases at V and 6 bases at J, with 6 bases between.

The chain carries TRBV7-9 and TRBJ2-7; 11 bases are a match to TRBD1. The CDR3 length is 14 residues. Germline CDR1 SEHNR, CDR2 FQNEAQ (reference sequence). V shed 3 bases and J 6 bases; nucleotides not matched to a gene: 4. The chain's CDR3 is CASSLDRGLVEQYF. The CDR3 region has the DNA TGTGCCAGCAGCTTGGACAGGGGGCTGGTCGAGCAGTACTTC.

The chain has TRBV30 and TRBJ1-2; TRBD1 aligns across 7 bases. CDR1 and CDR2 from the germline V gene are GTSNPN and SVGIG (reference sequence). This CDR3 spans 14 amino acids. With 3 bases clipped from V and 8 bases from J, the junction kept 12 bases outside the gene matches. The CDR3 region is CAWSGTGQWGGYTF. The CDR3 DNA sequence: TGTGCCTGGAGCGGCACGGGACAGTGGGGCGGCTACACCTTC.

The CDR3 DNA reads as TGCAGCGCCCAACCGGGGGAAAGCTACGAGCAGTACTTC. It translates to CSAQPGESYEQYF. This chain connects TRBV29-1 to TRBJ2-7, with D perhaps TRBD2 (6 bases). The V end was cut by 7 bases, the J end by 3 bases, with 16 bases between. The CDR3 has 13 amino acids. Germline lookup yields CDR1 SQVTM and CDR2 ANQGSEA.

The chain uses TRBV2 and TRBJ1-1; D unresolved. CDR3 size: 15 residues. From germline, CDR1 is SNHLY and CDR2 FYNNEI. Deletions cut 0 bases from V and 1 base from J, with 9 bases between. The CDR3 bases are TGTGCCAGCAGTGAAGCGCTTCGGAAGAACACTGAAGCTTTCTTT. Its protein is CASSEALRKNTEAFF.

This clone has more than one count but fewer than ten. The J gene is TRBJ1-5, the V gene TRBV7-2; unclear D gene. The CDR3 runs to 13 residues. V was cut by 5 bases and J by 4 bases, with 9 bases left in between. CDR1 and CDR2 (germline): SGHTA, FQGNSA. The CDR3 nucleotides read TGTGCCAGCAGCGGCGTAGGGAATCAGCCCCAGCATTTT. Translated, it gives CASSGVGNQPQHF.

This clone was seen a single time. CDR3 amino acids: CASSKGLAVNEQFF. DNA for the CDR3: TGTGCCAGCAGCAAGGGACTAGCAGTCAATGAGCAGTTCTTC. This chain links TRBV9 with TRBJ2-1, with 9 positions matching TRBD2. The junction had 5 bases not matched to a gene; V was cut back by 4 bases and J by 6 bases. The CDR3 is 14 residues long. Germline V lookup: CDR1 SGDLS, CDR2 YYNGEE.

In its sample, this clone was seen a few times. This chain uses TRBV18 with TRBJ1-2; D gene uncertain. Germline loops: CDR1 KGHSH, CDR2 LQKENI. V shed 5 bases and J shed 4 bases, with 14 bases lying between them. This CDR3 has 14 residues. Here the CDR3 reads CASSLAPERYGYTF. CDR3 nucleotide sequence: TGTGCCAGCTCATTAGCCCCAGAACGCTATGGCTACACCTTC.

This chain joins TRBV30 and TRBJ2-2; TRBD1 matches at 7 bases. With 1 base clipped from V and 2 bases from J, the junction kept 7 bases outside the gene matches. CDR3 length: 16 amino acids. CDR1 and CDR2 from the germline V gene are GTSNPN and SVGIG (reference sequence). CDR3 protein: CAWSAPDRQNTGELFF. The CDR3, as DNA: TGTGCCTGGAGTGCCCCGGACAGGCAAAACACCGGGGAGCTGTTTTTT.

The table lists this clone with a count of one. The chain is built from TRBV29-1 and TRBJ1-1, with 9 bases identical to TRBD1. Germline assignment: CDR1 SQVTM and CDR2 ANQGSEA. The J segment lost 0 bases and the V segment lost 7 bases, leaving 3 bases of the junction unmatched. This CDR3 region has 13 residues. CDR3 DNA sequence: TGCAGCGGCCGGGACAGGGTGAACACTGAAGCTTTCTTT. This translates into CSGRDRVNTEAFF.

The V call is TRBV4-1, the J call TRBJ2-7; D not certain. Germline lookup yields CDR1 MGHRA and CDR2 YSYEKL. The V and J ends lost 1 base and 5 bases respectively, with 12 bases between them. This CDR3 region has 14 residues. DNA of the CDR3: TGCGCCAGCAGCCAAGTCCCAGACCCCGACGAGCAGTACTTC. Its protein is CASSQVPDPDEQYF.

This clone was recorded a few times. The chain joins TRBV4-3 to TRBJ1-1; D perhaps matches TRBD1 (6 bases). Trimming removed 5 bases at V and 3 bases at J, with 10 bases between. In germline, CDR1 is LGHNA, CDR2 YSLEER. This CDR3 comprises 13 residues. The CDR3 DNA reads TGCGCCAGCAGCAGGGAGGGGGACACTGAAGCTTTCTTT. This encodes CASSREGDTEAFF.

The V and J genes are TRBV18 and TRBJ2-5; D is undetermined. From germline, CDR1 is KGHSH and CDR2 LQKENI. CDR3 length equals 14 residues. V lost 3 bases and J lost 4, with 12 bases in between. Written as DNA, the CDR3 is TGTGCCAGCTCACCGTACGGAGAAGTAGAGACCCAGTACTTC. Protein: CASSPYGEVETQYF.

CDR3 sequence (DNA): TGTGCCTGGAGTGTCGGAGGCGGGGAGCCCCAGCATTTT. It encodes CAWSVGGGEPQHF. The J gene is TRBJ1-5, the V gene TRBV30; the D is unclear. The CDR3 spans 13 residues. Germline V lookup: CDR1 GTSNPN, CDR2 SVGIG (reference sequence). Trimming pared 0 bases from V and 8 bases from J, leaving 11 bases between.

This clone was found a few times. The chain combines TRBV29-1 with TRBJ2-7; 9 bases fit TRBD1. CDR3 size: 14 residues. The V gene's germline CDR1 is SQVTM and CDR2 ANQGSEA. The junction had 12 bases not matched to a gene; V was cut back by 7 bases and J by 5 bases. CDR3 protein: CSALPGTGIHEQYF. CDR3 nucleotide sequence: TGCAGCGCACTGCCCGGGACAGGGATCCACGAGCAGTACTTC.

In DNA, the CDR3 is TGTGCCAGCAGGGATGCAGGGGGCGCCCACAATGAGCAGTTCTTC. Its translation: CASRDAGGAHNEQFF. The chain is built from TRBV25-1 and TRBJ2-1; 8 nucleotides agree with TRBD1. The germline V gene has CDR1 MGHDK and CDR2 SYGVNS. The CDR3 totals 15 residues. J was trimmed by 5 bases and V by 6 bases; bases with no gene match: 9.

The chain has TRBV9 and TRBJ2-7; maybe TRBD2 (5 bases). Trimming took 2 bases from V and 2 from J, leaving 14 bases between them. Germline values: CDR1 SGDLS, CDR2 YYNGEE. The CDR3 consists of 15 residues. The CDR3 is CASSVLAEFTYEQYF. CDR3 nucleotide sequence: TGTGCCAGCAGCGTCCTAGCAGAGTTTACCTACGAGCAGTACTTC.

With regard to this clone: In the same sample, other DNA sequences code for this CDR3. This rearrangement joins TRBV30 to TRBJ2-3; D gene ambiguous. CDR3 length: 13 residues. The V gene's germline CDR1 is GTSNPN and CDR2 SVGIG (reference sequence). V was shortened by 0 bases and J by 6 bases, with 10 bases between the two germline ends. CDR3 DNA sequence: TGTGCCTGGAGTGTACCTAGTGCGGATACGCAGTATTTT. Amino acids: CAWSVPSADTQYF.

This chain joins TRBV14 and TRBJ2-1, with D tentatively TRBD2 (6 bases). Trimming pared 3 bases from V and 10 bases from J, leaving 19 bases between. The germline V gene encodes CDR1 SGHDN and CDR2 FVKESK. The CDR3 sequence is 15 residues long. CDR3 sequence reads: CASSQGGPRSEEQFF. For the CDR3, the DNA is TGTGCCAGCAGCCAGGGGGGACCCAGATCGGAGGAGCAGTTCTTC. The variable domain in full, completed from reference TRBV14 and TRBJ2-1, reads EAGVTQFPSHSVIEKGQTVTLRCDPISGHDNLYWYRRVMGKEIKFLLHFVKESKQDESGMPNNRFLAERTGGTYSTLKVQPAELEDSGVYFCASSQGGPRSEEQFFGPGTRLTVL.

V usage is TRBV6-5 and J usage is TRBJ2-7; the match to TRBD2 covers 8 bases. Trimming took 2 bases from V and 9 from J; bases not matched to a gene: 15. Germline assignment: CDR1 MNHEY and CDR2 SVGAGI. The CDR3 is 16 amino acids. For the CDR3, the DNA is TGTGCCAGCAGTTACGGTCGTGGTAGCGGGGTACGTAGGCAGTACTTC. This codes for CASSYGRGSGVRRQYF.